This TCR beta chain was profiled in a study of T cells after yellow fever vaccination. The germline V gene has CDR1 SGDLS and CDR2 YYNGEE. V shed 0 bases, J shed 4 bases, and the junction held 6 bases outside the gene matches. This CDR3 comprises 15 residues. MiXCR, applied by TCRdb to the 5' RACE reads, yields one record per CDR3 protein. The table has a few hundred thousand distinct CDR3 sequences, approximately 4% seen once. V gene TRBV9 combines with J gene TRBJ2-5; TRBD1 agrees at 7 bases. This TCR derives from a man aged 18-30 years who received the YFV17D yellow fever vaccine. The sample was PBMCs, taken 5 days after the yellow fever booster vaccination. The CDR3 region has the DNA TGTGCCAGCAGCGTAGCGCCCAGGGGGACAGAGACCCAGTACTTC. Its protein is CASSVAPRGTETQYF.